This TCR beta chain was recovered during a study of blood T cell repertoires in COVID-19. V lost 0 bases, J lost 9 bases, and 12 bases stayed unmatched. The CDR3 sequence is 17 residues long. Looked up from germline, CDR1 is SGHRS and CDR2 is YFSETQ. Those enrolled, adults aged about 18 to 89 years, came from about two dozen US areas. Participants reported their clinical history, and cohort assignment relied on those reports. Data came from immunoSEQ multiplex PCR; TCRdb stores just in-frame clones and leaves some out. The sample carries under 250,000 clones, over 75% recorded once. This sequence originates from a woman in her forties or fifties with acute COVID-19. This chain links TRBV5-1 with TRBJ1-6; 7 bases are shared with TRBD1. Material: PBMCs or T cells enriched from blood (not recorded which). CDR3 nucleotide sequence: TGCGCCAGCAGCTTGGCCTTAATGAGACAGGGCAGTTCACCCCTCCACTTT. As protein: CASSLALMRQGSSPLHF.